This TCR beta chain was identified in a study of cytomegalovirus exposure and HLA in healthy donors (dated by TCRdb to 2015 to 2018). In the study overall: An earlier analysis of approximately 640 of the donors reported about 290 Gb of sequence data and approximately 110 million unique TCR beta sequences from approximately 180 million T cells. About 300 gigabases of sequencing data and 70 million to 100 million unique TCR sequences were included in an early release covering roughly 700 HLA-typed donors. Of the 300 to 500 genotyped donors, over 80% were placed in the genetic ancestry cluster associated with self-reported Caucasian donors. The study aimed to test whether signatures of past pathogen exposure could be identified by cataloging public T cell receptors. The study used immunosequencing to profile the T cell repertoires of some 600 subjects and linked those repertoires to cytomegalovirus serostatus. Besides the first cohort of approximately 670 subjects, a separate validation cohort made up of over a hundred different subjects was used. To predict cytomegalovirus infection status, the study combined high-throughput TCR immunosequencing, statistical association of individual TCRs with disease status, and machine learning. A later analysis re-examined previously published TCR beta repertoires from around 670 donors and added high-resolution HLA genotyping to investigate patterns of TCR occurrence. The later analysis used no new phenotypic data to find candidate immune exposures, relying instead on TCR beta sequences and their occurrence across donors. An earlier analysis of a few hundred of the donors applied high-throughput TCR beta sequencing to assess whether each TCR beta V gene segment acted as functional or pseudogenic. Donor age, sex, ethnicity and CMV serostatus were collected together with the repertoire data. A later genetic analysis took genome-wide SNP genotypes for about three fifths of the 666 donors and used that subset as a discovery cohort. All discovery cohort repertoires had been generated on a single sequencing platform. Class I and class II HLA loci were covered by the typing at four-digit resolution. The number of typed donors differed by locus: about 620-640 for A, B, C, DRB1 and DQB1; roughly 510 for DQA1; 606 for DPA1; and roughly 490 for DPB1. Because of strong linkage in the cohort, roughly 5 DR-DQ haplotypes were treated as single units for association and clustering. On average, 235,054 unique TCR beta nucleotide sequences were sequenced per donor among 398 genotyped donors of the cohort, with roughly 18% of those sequences being non-productive. General findings and caveats noted by the study authors: Cytomegalovirus status was reported to be diagnosed by the classifier with high specificity and sensitivity in both the original and validation cohorts. A later genetic analysis associated a missense DCLRE1C variant with V-gene and J-gene trimming of TCR beta chains, and an independent cohort replicated the association. A further reported finding was that TCR beta sequences accurately predicted the HLA-A and HLA-B alleles for most subjects in the first cohort. In this cohort, only TCR beta chains were sequenced, and detectable features were limited by the absence of alpha or paired-chain data. Compared with equally common non-associated chains, HLA-associated TCR beta chains in a later analysis were more clonally expanded and had lower generation probabilities. A later analysis found that TCR association rates varied across HLA loci, with DRB1 alleles showing the most associated TCRs and HLA-C alleles the fewest. According to the authors, the approach could potentially be generalized to other disease states and immunological phenotypes. Compared with the roughly 600-donor mean, donors in an Asian-associated ancestry cluster had fewer N-insertions in productive TCRs, according to a later genetic analysis. Broadly in line with IMGT annotations, most TCR beta V segments showed up in productive rearrangements about 87% or about 30% of the time in an earlier analysis of 450 to 600 of the donors. Immune exposure information for the cohort was limited to CMV serostatus. When HLA alleles, especially DR and DQ, strongly co-occurred, attributing TCR associations to individual alleles was difficult. Linkage disequilibrium might explain the correlated functional status among segregating V segments, but an unknown experimental factor could not be ruled out. Some IMGT-functional V segments, including TRBV6-2 and TRBV6-3, could not be told apart with the 87-base-pair reads, so those segments were excluded. Specific HLA alleles were associated with 15,000 to 20,000 TCR beta sequences at a false discovery rate of 0.05 in a later analysis. Because HLA typing was missing for some donors at each locus, association tests included only the typed subset. Presence/absence analyses assumed roughly uniform sequencing depth across donors, an assumption that may not hold. According to a later analysis, most CMV-associated TCR beta chains appeared to be HLA-restricted, and the HLA associations seemed to be driven largely by CMV exposure. Roughly 15 rarely observed V segments, including chromosome 9 orphons, were excluded from the earlier analysis of 550 to 700 of the donors because counts were too low. A later analysis reported that several top co-occurrence clusters appeared linked to parvovirus B19, influenza, CMV and Epstein-Barr virus. In the study, about 150 TCR beta chains were listed as associated with cytomegalovirus. Across donors, most TCR sequences were observed very rarely, whereas some public TCRs were present in many individuals. A cluster of highly shared sequence variants was judged likely to be a technical artifact of the sequencing pipeline. In vitro tests confirmed that a few of the cytomegalovirus-associated TCR beta chains recognize cytomegalovirus antigens.

The cohort comprised several hundred healthy bone marrow donors. Cohort members were all nominally healthy when sampled, although unrecorded immune exposures were likely present. The donor was CMV seropositive and was included in the group of some 290 seropositive cohort members. A peripheral blood sample was provided by each donor, and peripheral blood mononuclear cells were used for TCR beta sequencing. The Qiagen DNeasy Blood Extraction Kit was used to extract genomic DNA from the blood cell samples. To prepare the library, the immunoSEQ multiplex PCR assay was applied. The multiplex PCR relied on a mix of 60 forward primers for TCR Vbeta segments and 13 reverse primers for TCR Jbeta segments. The CDR3 region of rearranged TCR beta genes was amplified from genomic DNA with a multiplex PCR assay. On the Illumina HiSeq System, the amplified TCR beta libraries were sequenced as 87-base-pair reads. The original methods were these. A later analysis counted approximately 74 million unique TCR beta chains across the 550 to 700 repertoires, and some 12 million of these chains were shared by at least two donors. Raw reads were error-corrected and collapsed into unique sequences with a nearest-neighbor algorithm that merged closely related sequences to remove PCR and sequencing errors. To assign V, D and J gene segments, CDR3 sequences were aligned to IMGT reference sequences. For a sequence to be retained, at least a six-nucleotide match to both a V gene segment and a J gene segment was required. Rearrangements were classified as productive when the CDR3 lacked stop codons and remained in frame with V and J, and all other rearrangements were classified as non-productive. Following IMGT convention, CDR3 was defined as the stretch from the second conserved V-encoded cysteine to the conserved J-encoded phenylalanine. The earlier analysis of fewer than 700 of the donors excluded sequences that lacked an unambiguous match to a single V gene segment. An earlier analysis of 587 of the donors called V segments functional above 56.7% productive rearrangements and segregating when the between-donor standard deviation exceeded 5%. To diagnose cytomegalovirus status from the catalog of TCR beta chain sequences, a statistical classification framework was built. A later analysis assigned V and J genes by comparing TCR nucleotide sequences with IMGT/GENE-DB human TR gene sequences. A later analysis assigned CDR3 sequences and most-parsimonious VDJ recombination scenarios with the TCRdist pipeline. In a later analysis, each TCR beta chain was defined by its CDR3 amino acid sequence together with its V-gene family, and reads lacking a unique V-gene family were excluded. To address suspected cross-contamination and a sequencing artifact, a later analysis removed a few hundred highly shared, low-generation-probability nucleotide sequences. In a later analysis, a clonal expansion index for each public chain was calculated from normalized within-repertoire ranks of inferred template counts. In a later analysis, generation probabilities were computed with a VDJ recombination model fitted to out-of-frame rearrangements, and the resulting probabilities were checked against IGoR. In a later analysis, TCR-TCR, TCR-HLA and TCR-CMV co-occurrence was scored with hypergeometric tests, and a repertoire-size bias correction was applied to TCR pairs. False discovery rates were estimated in a later analysis by permuting HLA or CMV assignments 20 times. In a later analysis, co-occurring TCRs were grouped using DBSCAN, and TCRdist sequence similarity was added for clustering within HLA-allele-positive subsets. Co-occurrence clustering excluded repertoires with fewer than 30,000 or more than 120,000 public chains, plus five with anomalous nucleotide sharing. TCRdb took this table from immuneACCESS and kept in-frame rearrangements with V and J called. Such tables lack part of the clones; where checked against another copy, unresolved V genes explain under half of the gap, and the rest is unexplained. Clone size and V and J calls were adopted from that table, with D and trimming inferred from the DNA. Across this sample there are fewer than 50,000 clones, with roughly 67% seen only once. Around 19% of the sample goes to the ten largest clones.

For this clone: Its antigen is not yet known. No base quality values were provided; no much bigger clone lies one nucleotide off.

The CDR1 and CDR2 encoded by the germline V gene are SGDLS and YYNGEE. V gives up 3 bases and J gives up 4 bases, and the segment between their germline ends measures 12 bases. The CDR3 sequence holds 14 residues, the cysteine and phenylalanine included. Solely the CDR3 DNA is kept, with 42 bases framed from the first base. The specimen was PBMCs. The source of this sequence is a man over 45 in good health and CMV-seropositive. The V and J segments used are TRBV9 and TRBJ2-3; TRBD1 is possibly the D segment (6 matching bases). The CDR3 protein is CASSDRVVADTQYF. The base sequence is TGTGCCAGCAGCGACAGGGTCGTAGCAGATACGCAGTATTTT.